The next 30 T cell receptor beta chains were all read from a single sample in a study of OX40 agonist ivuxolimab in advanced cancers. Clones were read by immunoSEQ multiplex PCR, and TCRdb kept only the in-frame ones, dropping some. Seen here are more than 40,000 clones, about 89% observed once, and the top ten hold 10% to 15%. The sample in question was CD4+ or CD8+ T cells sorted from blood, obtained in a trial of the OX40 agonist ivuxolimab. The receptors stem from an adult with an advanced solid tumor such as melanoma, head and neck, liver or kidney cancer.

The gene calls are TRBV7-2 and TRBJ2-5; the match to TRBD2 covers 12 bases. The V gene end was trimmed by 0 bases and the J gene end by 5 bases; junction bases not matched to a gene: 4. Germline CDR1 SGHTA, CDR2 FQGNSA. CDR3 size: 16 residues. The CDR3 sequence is CASSLAVLAGGETQYF. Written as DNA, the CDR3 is TGTGCCAGCAGCTTAGCGGTGCTAGCGGGGGGGGAGACCCAGTACTTC.

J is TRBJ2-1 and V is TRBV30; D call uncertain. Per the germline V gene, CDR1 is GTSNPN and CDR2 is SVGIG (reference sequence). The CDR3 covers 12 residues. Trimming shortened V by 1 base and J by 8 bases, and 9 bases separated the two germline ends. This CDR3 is CAWSALSYEQFF. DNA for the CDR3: TGTGCCTGGAGTGCCCTCAGTTATGAGCAGTTCTTC.

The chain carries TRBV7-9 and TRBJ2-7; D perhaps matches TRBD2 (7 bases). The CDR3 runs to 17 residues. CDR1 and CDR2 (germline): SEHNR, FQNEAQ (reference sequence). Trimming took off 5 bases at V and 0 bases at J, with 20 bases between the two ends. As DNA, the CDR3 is TGTGCCAGCAGCCACAACCGGCGGGGGCCTACCTCCTACGAGCAGTACTTC. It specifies CASSHNRRGPTSYEQYF.

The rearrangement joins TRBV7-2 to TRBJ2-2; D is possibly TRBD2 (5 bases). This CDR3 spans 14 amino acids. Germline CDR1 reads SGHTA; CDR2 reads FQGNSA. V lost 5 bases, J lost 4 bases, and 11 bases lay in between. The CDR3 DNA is TGTGCCAGCAGCCTAAGCGGTCTCACCGGGGAGCTGTTTTTT. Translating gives CASSLSGLTGELFF.

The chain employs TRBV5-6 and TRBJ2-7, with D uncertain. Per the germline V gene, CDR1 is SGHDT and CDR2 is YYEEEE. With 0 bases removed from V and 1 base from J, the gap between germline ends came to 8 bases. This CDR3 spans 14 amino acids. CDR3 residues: CASSLAGDSYEQYF. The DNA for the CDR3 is TGTGCCAGCAGCTTGGCTGGGGATTCCTACGAGCAGTACTTC. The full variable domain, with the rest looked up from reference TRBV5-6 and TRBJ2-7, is DAGVTQSPTHLIKTRGQQVTLRCSPKSGHDTVSWYQQALGQGPQFIFQYYEEEERQRGNFPDRFSGHQFPNYSSELNVNALLLGDSALYLCASSLAGDSYEQYFGPGTRLTVT.

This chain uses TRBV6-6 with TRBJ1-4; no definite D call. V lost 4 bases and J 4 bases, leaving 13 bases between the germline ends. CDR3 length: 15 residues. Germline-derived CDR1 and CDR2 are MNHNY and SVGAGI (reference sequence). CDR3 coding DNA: TGTGCCAGCAGTTTTAGACCTACACTTAATGAAAAACTGTTTTTT. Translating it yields CASSFRPTLNEKLFF.

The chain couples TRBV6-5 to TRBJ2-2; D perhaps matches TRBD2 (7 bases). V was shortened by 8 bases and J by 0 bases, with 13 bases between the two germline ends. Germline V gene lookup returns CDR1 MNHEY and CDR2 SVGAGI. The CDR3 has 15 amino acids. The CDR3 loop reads CASGRDTTNTGELFF. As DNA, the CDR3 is TGTGCCAGCGGGAGGGACACAACGAACACCGGGGAGCTGTTTTTT.

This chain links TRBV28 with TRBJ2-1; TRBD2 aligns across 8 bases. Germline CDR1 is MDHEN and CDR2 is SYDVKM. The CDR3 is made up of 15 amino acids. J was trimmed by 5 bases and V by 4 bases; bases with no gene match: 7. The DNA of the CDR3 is TGTGCCAGCAGTTACGGCGGGGGGACCCACAATGAGCAGTTCTTC. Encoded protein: CASSYGGGTHNEQFF.

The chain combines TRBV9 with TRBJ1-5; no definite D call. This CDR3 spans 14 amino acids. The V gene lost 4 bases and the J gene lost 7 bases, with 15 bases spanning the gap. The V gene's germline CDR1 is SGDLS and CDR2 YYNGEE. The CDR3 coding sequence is TGTGCCAGCAGCCCCAAGGGTTATAACCAGCCCCAGCATTTT. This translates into CASSPKGYNQPQHF. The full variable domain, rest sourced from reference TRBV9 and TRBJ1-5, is DSGVTQTPKHLITATGQRVTLRCSPRSGDLSVYWYQQSLDQGLQFLIQYYNGEERAKGNILERFSAQQFPDLHSELNLSSLELGDSALYFCASSPKGYNQPQHFGDGTRLSIL.

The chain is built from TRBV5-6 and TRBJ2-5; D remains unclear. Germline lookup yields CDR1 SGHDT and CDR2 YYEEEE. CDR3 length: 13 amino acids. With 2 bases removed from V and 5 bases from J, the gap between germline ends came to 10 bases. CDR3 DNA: TGTGCCAGCAGCTTTGGGTCGAGTGAGACCCAGTACTTC. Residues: CASSFGSSETQYF.

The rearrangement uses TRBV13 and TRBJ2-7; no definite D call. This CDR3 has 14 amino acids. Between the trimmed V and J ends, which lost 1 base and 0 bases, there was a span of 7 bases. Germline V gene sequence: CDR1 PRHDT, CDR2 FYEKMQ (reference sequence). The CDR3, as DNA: TGTGCCAGCAGCTTAGAGTCCAGCTCCTACGAGCAGTACTTC. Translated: CASSLESSSYEQYF.

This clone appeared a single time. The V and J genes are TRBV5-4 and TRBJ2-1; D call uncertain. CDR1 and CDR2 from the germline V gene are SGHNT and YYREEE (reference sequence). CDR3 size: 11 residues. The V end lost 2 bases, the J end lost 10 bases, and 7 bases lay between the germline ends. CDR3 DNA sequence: TGTGCCAGCAGCTTAGGCTCCGAGCAGTTCTTC. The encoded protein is CASSLGSEQFF. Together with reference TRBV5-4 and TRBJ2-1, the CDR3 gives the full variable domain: ETGVTQSPTHLIKTRGQQVTLRCSSQSGHNTVSWYQQALGQGPQFIFQYYREEENGRGNFPPRFSGLQFPNYSSELNVNALELDDSALYLCASSLGSEQFFGPGTRLTVL.

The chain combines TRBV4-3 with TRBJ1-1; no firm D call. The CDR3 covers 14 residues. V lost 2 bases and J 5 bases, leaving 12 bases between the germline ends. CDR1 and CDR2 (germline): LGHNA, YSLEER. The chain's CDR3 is CASSQYFYTTEAFF. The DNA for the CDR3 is TGCGCCAGCAGCCAATATTTCTATACAACTGAAGCTTTCTTT.

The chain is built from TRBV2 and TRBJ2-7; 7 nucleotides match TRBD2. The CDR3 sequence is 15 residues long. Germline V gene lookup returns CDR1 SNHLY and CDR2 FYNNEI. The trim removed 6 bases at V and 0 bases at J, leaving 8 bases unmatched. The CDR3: CASRTTSASSYEQYF. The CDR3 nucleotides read TGTGCCAGCAGGACAACTAGCGCGAGCTCCTACGAGCAGTACTTC.

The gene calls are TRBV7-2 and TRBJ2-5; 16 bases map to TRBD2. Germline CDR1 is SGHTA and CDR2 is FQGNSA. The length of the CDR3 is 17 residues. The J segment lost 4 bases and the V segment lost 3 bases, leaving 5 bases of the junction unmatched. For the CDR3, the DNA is TGTGCCAGCAGCTTGGGACTAGCGGGAGGGCCTTCAGAGACCCAGTACTTC. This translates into CASSLGLAGGPSETQYF. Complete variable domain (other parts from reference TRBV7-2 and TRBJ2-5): GAGVSQSPSNKVTEKGKDVELRCDPISGHTALYWYRQSLGQGLEFLIYFQGNSAPDKSGLPSDRFSAERTGGSVSTLTIQRTQQEDSAVYLCASSLGLAGGPSETQYFGPGTRLLVL.

CDR3 bases: TGTGCCAGCAGCTTCGGGAGACAGGTGAACACTGAAGCTTTCTTT. It codes for CASSFGRQVNTEAFF. The chain uses TRBV11-2 and TRBJ1-1, with D possibly being TRBD1 (6 bases). Trimming left V 3 bases short and J 0 bases short, with 11 bases between. The CDR3 consists of 15 residues. Per the germline V gene, CDR1 is SGHAT and CDR2 is FQNNGV. Combining the CDR3 with reference TRBV11-2 and TRBJ1-1 gives the whole variable domain EAGVAQSPRYKIIEKRQSVAFWCNPISGHATLYWYQQILGQGPKLLIQFQNNGVVDDSQLPKDRFSAERLKGVDSTLKIQPAKLEDSAVYLCASSFGRQVNTEAFFGQGTRLTVV.

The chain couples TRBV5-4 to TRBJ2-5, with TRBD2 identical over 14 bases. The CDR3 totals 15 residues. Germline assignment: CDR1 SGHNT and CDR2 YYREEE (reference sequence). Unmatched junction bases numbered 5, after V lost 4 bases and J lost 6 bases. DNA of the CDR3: TGTGCCAGCAGCCCGGGGACTAGCGGGGGAAAGACCCAGTACTTC. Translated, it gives CASSPGTSGGKTQYF.

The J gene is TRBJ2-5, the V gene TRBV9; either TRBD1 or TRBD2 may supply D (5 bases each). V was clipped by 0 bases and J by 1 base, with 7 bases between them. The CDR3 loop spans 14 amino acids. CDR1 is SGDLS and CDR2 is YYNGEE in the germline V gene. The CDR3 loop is CASSVDGTQETQYF. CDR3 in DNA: TGTGCCAGCAGCGTAGACGGGACCCAAGAGACCCAGTACTTC.

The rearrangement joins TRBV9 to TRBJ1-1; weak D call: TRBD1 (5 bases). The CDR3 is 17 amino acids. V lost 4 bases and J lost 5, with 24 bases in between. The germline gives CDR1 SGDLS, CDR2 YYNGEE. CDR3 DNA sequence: TGTGCCAGCAGCCCGAGTGGGGGAGGGGACCCGAGGACTGAAGCTTTCTTT. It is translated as CASSPSGGGDPRTEAFF.

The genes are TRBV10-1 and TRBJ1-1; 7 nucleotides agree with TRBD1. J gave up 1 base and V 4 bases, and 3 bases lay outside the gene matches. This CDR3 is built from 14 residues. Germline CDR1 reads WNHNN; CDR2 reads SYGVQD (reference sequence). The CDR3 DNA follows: TGCGCCAGCAGTGGGGGACAGAAGAACACTGAAGCTTTCTTT. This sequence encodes CASSGGQKNTEAFF.

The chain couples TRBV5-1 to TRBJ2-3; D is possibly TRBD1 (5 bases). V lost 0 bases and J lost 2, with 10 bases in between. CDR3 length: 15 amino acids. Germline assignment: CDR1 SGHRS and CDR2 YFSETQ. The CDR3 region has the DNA TGCGCCAGCAGCTTGGACCCGACAGACACAGATACGCAGTATTTT. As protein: CASSLDPTDTDTQYF. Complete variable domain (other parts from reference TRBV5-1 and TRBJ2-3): KAGVTQTPRYLIKTRGQQVTLSCSPISGHRSVSWYQQTPGQGLQFLFEYFSETQRNKGNFPGRFSGRQFSNSRSEMNVSTLELGDSALYLCASSLDPTDTDTQYFGPGTRLTVL.

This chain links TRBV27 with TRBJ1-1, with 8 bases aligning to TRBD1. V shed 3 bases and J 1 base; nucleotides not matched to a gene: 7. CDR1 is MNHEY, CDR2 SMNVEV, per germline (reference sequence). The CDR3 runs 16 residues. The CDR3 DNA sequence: TGTGCCAGCAGTTTCACTTTAGGGACAGGGAACACTGAAGCTTTCTTT. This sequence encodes CASSFTLGTGNTEAFF.

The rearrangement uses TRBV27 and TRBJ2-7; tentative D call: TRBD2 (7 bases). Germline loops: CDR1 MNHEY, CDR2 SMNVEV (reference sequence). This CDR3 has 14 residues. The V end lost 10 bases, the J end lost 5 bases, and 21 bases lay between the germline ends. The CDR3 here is CATTGWGGPNEQYF. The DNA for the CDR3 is TGTGCCACTACCGGTTGGGGGGGGCCTAACGAGCAGTACTTC.

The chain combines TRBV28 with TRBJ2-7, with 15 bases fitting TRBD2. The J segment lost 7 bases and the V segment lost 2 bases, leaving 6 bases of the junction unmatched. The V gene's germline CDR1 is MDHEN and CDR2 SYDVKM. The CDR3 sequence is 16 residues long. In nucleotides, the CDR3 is TGTGCCAGCAGTTTAGCGGGACTAGCGGGAGGAGAAGAGCAGTACTTC. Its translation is CASSLAGLAGGEEQYF.

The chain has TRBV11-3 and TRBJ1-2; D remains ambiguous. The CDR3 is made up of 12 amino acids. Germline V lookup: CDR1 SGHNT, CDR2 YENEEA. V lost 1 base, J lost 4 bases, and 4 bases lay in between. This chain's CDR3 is CASSLGLYGYTF. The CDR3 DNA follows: TGTGCCAGCAGCTTAGGGCTCTATGGCTACACCTTC.

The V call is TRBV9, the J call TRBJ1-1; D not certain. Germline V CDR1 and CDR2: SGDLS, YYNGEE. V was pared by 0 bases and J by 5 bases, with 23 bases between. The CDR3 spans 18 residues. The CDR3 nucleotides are TGTGCCAGCAGCGTAGGTTTTACGGCAGGCGAGATAGAAACTGAAGCTTTCTTT. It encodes CASSVGFTAGEIETEAFF. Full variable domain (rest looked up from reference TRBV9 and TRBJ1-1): DSGVTQTPKHLITATGQRVTLRCSPRSGDLSVYWYQQSLDQGLQFLIQYYNGEERAKGNILERFSAQQFPDLHSELNLSSLELGDSALYFCASSVGFTAGEIETEAFFGQGTRLTVV.

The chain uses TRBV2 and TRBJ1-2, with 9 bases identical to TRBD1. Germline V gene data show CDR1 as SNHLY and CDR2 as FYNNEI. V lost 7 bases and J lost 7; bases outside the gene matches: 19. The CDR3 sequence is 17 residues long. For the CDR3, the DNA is TGTGCCAGCACCCCGGGTCCCCGGGACAGGGTTTATAGTGGCTACACCTTC. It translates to CASTPGPRDRVYSGYTF. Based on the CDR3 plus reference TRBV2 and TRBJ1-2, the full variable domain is EPEVTQTPSHQVTQMGQEVILRCVPISNHLYFYWYRQILGQKVEFLVSFYNNEISEKSEIFDDQFSVERPDGSNFTLKIRSTKLEDSAMYFCASTPGPRDRVYSGYTFGSGTRLTVV.

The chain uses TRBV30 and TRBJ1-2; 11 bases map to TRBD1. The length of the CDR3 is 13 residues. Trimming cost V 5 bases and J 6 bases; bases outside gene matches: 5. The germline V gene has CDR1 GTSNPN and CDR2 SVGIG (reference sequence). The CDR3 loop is CAWGTGGGDGYTF. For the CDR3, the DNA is TGTGCCTGGGGGACAGGGGGAGGTGATGGCTACACCTTC.

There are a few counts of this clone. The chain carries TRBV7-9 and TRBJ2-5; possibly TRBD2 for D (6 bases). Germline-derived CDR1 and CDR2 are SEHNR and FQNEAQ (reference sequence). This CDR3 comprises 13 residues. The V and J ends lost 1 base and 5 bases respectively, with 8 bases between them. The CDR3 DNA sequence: TGTGCCAGCAGCTTAGATGGGGGGGAGACCCAGTACTTC. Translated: CASSLDGGETQYF.

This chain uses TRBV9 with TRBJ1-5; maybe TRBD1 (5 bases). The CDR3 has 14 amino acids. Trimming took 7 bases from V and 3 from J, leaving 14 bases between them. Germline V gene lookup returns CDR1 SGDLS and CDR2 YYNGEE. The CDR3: CASSGAGLNQPQHF. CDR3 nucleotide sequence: TGTGCCAGCTCTGGGGCAGGACTCAATCAGCCCCAGCATTTT.